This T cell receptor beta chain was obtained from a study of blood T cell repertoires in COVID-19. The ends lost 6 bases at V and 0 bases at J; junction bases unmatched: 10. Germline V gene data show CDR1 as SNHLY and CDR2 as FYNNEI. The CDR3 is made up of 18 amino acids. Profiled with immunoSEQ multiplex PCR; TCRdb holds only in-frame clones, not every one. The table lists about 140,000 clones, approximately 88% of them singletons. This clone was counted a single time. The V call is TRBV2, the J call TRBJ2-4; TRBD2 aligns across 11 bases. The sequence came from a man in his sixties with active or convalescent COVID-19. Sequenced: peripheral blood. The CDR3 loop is CASRDGTSGAVAKNIQYF. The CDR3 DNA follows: TGTGCCAGCAGGGACGGGACTAGCGGAGCGGTAGCCAAAAACATTCAGTACTTC.